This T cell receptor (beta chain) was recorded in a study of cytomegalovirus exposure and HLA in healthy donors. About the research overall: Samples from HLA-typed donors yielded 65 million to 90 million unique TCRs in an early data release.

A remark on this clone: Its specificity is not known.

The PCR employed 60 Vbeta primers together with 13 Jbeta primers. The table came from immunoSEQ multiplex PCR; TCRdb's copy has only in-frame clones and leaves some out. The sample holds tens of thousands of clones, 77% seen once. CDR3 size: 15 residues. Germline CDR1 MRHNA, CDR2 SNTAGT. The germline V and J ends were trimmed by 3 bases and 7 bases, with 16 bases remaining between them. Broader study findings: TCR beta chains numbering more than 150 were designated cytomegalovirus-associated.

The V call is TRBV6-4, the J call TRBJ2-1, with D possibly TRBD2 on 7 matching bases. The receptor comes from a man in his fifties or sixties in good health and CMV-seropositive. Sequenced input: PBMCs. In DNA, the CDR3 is TGTGCCAGCAGTGAAAGCGAGGGGGGGGGAAATGAGCAGTTCTTC. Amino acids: CASSESEGGGNEQFF.